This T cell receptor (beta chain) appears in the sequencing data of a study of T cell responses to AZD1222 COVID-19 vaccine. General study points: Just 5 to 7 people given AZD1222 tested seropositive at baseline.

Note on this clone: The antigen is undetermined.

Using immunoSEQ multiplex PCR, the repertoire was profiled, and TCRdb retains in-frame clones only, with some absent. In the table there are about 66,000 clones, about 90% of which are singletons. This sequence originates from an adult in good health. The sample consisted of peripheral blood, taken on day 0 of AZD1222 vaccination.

In DNA form, the CDR3 reads TGTGCCAGCAGACCGACAGGGAACTATGGCTACACCTTC. Its protein product is CASRPTGNYGYTF. The chain has TRBV2 and TRBJ1-2; 7 positions match TRBD1. With V trimmed by 6 bases and J by 2 bases, 3 bases remained unmatched. This CDR3 has 13 residues. Germline lookup yields CDR1 SNHLY and CDR2 FYNNEI.